The 14 T cell receptor beta chains below were found in one sample sequenced in a study of T cells in Graves' hyperthyroidism and ophthalmopathy. Researchers amplified the TCR beta CDR3 regions from RNA transcripts. HTBI primers were used for first-round RT-PCR of the TCR CDR3. TCRdb fed the multiplex PCR reads into MiXCR, producing one record per CDR3 protein. The table includes hundreds of thousands of distinct CDR3 sequences, 15% to 20% detected once. The sequencing input was blood. These receptors were collected from a woman in her twenties or thirties with Graves' hyperthyroidism.

The genes are TRBV20-1 and TRBJ2-1, with 7 bases lining up with TRBD2. The CDR3 has 15 residues. The junction had 13 bases not matched to a gene; V was cut back by 5 bases and J by 6 bases. The V gene's germline CDR1 is DFQATT and CDR2 SNEGSKA (reference sequence). CDR3 sequence reads: CSAPGAGGRGNEQFF. As DNA, the CDR3 is TGCAGTGCTCCTGGGGCGGGCGGGAGAGGCAATGAGCAGTTCTTC.

This clonotype was observed many times. The chain combines TRBV5-1 with TRBJ2-3; 7 bases match TRBD1. J lost 4 bases, V lost 4 bases, and 12 bases had no gene match. Germline V gene lookup returns CDR1 SGHRS and CDR2 YFSETQ. The CDR3 is 16 residues long. DNA of the CDR3: TGCGCCAGCAGCCAGAGACAGGGTATTGTTGCAGATACGCAGTATTTT. It codes for CASSQRQGIVADTQYF.

In nucleotides, the CDR3 is TGTGCCAGCAAAGGCGGGGCGGTCCAGCCCCAGCATTTT. This sequence encodes CASKGGAVQPQHF. V and J are TRBV2 and TRBJ1-5, with TRBD1 as a possible D gene (5 bases). Trimming stripped 7 bases from V and 7 bases from J, with 14 bases between. This CDR3 is built from 13 residues. The V gene's germline CDR1 is SNHLY and CDR2 FYNNEI.

This clonotype was recorded at least ten times. The chain couples TRBV11-1 to TRBJ2-5; no clear D gene. The CDR3 sequence is 15 residues long. V was cut by 5 bases and J by 7 bases, with 20 bases left in between. CDR1 is SGHAT and CDR2 is FQDESV in the germline V gene (reference sequence). The CDR3 DNA follows: TGTGCCAGCAGCCTACAAGGACCGGCGCTGGGGACCCAGTACTTC. Its protein is CASSLQGPALGTQYF.

The rearrangement joins TRBV29-1 to TRBJ1-4; TRBD1 matches at 11 bases. Germline V CDR1 and CDR2: SQVTM, ANQGSEA. There are 14 residues in the CDR3. Germline trimming cut 4 bases from V and 8 bases from J; bases unmatched to any gene: 6. The CDR3 coding sequence is TGCAGCGTTGGGACAGGGGGCCTACAGGAAAAACTGTTTTTT. It encodes CSVGTGGLQEKLFF.

This clonotype has ten or more counts. The chain couples TRBV12-3 or TRBV12-4 to TRBJ2-7, with a tentative D call TRBD1 (6 bases). This CDR3 spans 15 amino acids. Trimming removed 6 bases from V and 6 bases from J, with 21 bases in between. CDR3: CASRANRAHAGEQYF. The CDR3 DNA is TGTGCCAGCAGGGCAAACAGGGCTCATGCTGGCGAGCAGTACTTC.

Ten or more counts support this clonotype. V gene TRBV28 combines with J gene TRBJ1-2; D is unclear. The V end lost 2 bases, the J end lost 8 bases, and 12 bases lay between the germline ends. Germline V gene lookup returns CDR1 MDHEN and CDR2 SYDVKM. This CDR3 has 13 residues. CDR3 bases: TGTGCCAGCAGTTTACTCAGATCCAGGGGCTACACCTTC. Translation gives CASSLLRSRGYTF.

The chain has TRBV9 and TRBJ1-2; 10 nucleotides line up with TRBD1. CDR1 is SGDLS, CDR2 YYNGEE, per germline. With V trimmed by 4 bases and J by 8 bases, 14 bases remained unmatched. This CDR3 region has 16 residues. This CDR3 is CASSPSGDRGSLGYTF. CDR3 DNA: TGTGCCAGCAGCCCCTCGGGGGACAGGGGAAGTCTCGGCTACACCTTC.

There are many counts of this clonotype. J is TRBJ2-3 and V is TRBV28; 8 nucleotides align to TRBD2. CDR1 and CDR2 (germline): MDHEN, SYDVKM. CDR3 size: 15 residues. J gave up 2 bases and V 5 bases, and 6 bases lay outside the gene matches. The CDR3 loop is CASSGAGDDTDTQYF. The CDR3 DNA is TGTGCCAGCAGTGGAGCGGGAGACGACACAGATACGCAGTATTTT.

This clonotype was counted at least ten times. The J gene is TRBJ2-7, the V gene TRBV28; 9 bases are a match to TRBD1. CDR3 length: 15 residues. The germline gives CDR1 MDHEN, CDR2 SYDVKM. This CDR3 reads CATRKRGTGYHEQYF. In nucleotides, the CDR3 is TGTGCAACAAGAAAGAGGGGGACAGGGTACCACGAGCAGTACTTC.

This clonotype was seen a few times. The chain carries TRBV11-2 and TRBJ1-2; D is perhaps TRBD1 (5 bases). The V and J ends lost 5 bases and 7 bases respectively, with 20 bases between them. The CDR3 has 15 residues. Germline assignment: CDR1 SGHAT and CDR2 FQNNGV. The CDR3 reads CASSQIAGKGSGYTF. Here the CDR3 DNA reads TGTGCCAGCAGCCAAATAGCAGGGAAAGGTAGTGGCTACACCTTC.

This clonotype was seen only a few times. The chain combines TRBV29-1 with TRBJ2-1; D is perhaps TRBD1 (5 bases). Germline CDR1 reads SQVTM; CDR2 reads ANQGSEA. This CDR3 has 12 amino acids. Between the trimmed V and J ends, which lost 4 bases and 6 bases, there was a span of 10 bases. The CDR3 DNA follows: TGCAGCGTTGCCCGACAGCTCAATGAGCAGTTCTTC. This gives the protein CSVARQLNEQFF.

This clonotype was observed a handful of times. The chain uses TRBV11-2 and TRBJ2-1; 8 bases are shared with TRBD2. From germline, CDR1 is SGHAT and CDR2 FQNNGV. Trimming took 0 bases from V and 4 from J; bases not matched to a gene: 8. The CDR3 extends over 17 amino acids. CDR3 sequence: CASSLEGLAGPYNEQFF. CDR3 bases: TGTGCCAGCAGCTTAGAGGGTCTAGCGGGCCCGTACAATGAGCAGTTCTTC.

The chain carries TRBV7-2 and TRBJ2-7; tentative D call: TRBD2 (5 bases). CDR1 is SGHTA and CDR2 is FQGNSA in the germline V gene. The germline V and J ends were trimmed by 4 bases and 7 bases, with 17 bases remaining between them. There are 14 residues in the CDR3. This chain's CDR3 is CASSSDLSYNEQYF. As DNA, the CDR3 is TGTGCCAGCAGCTCGGACTTGTCCTACAATGAGCAGTACTTC.